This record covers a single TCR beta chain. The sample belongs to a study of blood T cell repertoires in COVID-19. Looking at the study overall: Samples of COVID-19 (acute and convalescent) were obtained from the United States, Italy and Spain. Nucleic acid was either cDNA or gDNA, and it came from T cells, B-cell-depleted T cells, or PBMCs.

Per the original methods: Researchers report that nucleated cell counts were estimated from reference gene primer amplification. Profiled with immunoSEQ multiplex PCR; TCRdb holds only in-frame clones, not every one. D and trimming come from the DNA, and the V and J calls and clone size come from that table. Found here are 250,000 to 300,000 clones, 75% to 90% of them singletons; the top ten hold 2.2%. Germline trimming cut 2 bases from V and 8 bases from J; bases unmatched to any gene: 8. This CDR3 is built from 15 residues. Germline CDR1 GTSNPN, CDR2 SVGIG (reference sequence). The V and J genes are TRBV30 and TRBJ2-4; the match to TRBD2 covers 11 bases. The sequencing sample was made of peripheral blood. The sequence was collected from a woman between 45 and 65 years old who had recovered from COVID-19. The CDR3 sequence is CAWSSLAGGRDIQYF. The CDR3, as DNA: TGTGCCTGGAGTTCCCTAGCGGGGGGACGTGACATTCAGTACTTC.